This TCR beta chain was documented in a study of follicular helper T cells after annual influenza vaccination (dated by TCRdb to 2017 to 2019). At the level of the whole study: After each seasonal influenza vaccination, blood samples were collected on days 0, 7 and 28. To study recall of cTfh clones, some subjects were followed through successive annual vaccinations in the 2013-2014, 2014-2015 and 2015-2016 seasons. One week after vaccination, a second recruited cohort of roughly eleven subjects (Table S1) displayed a similar ICOS+CD38+ cTfh response. Multi-year samples were available from six subjects, with four subjects covering two vaccination seasons and two subjects covering three seasons. Samples from 2013-2014 were cryopreserved, whereas samples from about 2015 were processed immediately after collection. What the authors observed across the whole study: Successive annual vaccinations recalled a recurring oligoclonal ICOS+CD38+ cTfh response that included tetramer and AIM influenza-specific clonotypes. ICOS+CD38+ cTfh clonality correlated with the frequency of that population, and its change correlated with the change in circulating plasmablast frequency. Undersampling of the much larger non-cTfh compartments could not be excluded when assessing influenza clone enrichment. Rare clonotypes could not be sampled because productive TCRB sequences were recovered from only roughly 9-20% of the analyzed cells. Day 7 ICOS+CD38+ clones were most often found later in ICOS-CD38- cTfh, suggesting that subset may serve as a memory reservoir.

Concerning this clone: What this receptor recognizes is not known. No qualities accompany the bases; no much larger clone lies one base away.

In light of the paper, this sample's time point label describes: 2015-2016 season, 7 days after influenza vaccination. Adults received seasonal inactivated influenza vaccine (Fluvarix), and TCRB sequencing tracked sorted blood CD4 subsets before and after vaccination. Subjects were considered eligible if community-dwelling and if influenza vaccine had not been received in the prior 6 months. Exclusions included influenza vaccine contraindications, substance abuse, HIV/AIDS, active malignancy, immunomodulatory medication and active illness such as respiratory infection. Between about 35 and 110 mL of blood was sampled per time point. PBMC were isolated using Ficoll-Paque PLUS or SepMate separation. As a non-Tfh comparison subset, CXCR5- memory CD4 T cells were sorted. Before DNA was extracted, the cell subsets were sorted from PBMC using a BD FACS Aria. Receptor libraries were prepared by the immunoSEQ multiplex PCR assay. Adaptive Biotechnologies handled the TCRB amplification, library preparation, sequencing and preliminary bioinformatics at Survey level resolution. In the original analysis: Clonality was calculated in R as 1 minus normalized Shannon entropy, and the Gini index was computed with the R package ineq. Overlap score was defined as the summed counts of shared sequences divided by the total counts of all sequences in both compared samples. Significance of shared clonotypes was assessed by Fisher's exact test, with a theoretical repertoire of 10^7 TCRB sequences assumed. TCRdb re-hosts the immuneACCESS table, in-frame sequences only. Its copies lack some clones; in the studies checked, an unresolved V gene accounts for under half of them, and the cause for the rest is not known. V and J calls and clone size are those listed in that table; D and trimming were worked out from the DNA. Present in this sample are fewer than 8,000 clones, around 86% of which were seen just once. Together, the top ten hold 0.5% to 0.55% of the sample.

Taken from the germline V gene, the CDR1 and CDR2 loops are SGDLS and YYNGEE. Germline trimming: 3 bases from V, 4 bases from J; junction bases outside gene matches: 6. The CDR3 spans 15 residues, from the cysteine through the phenylalanine. CDR3 DNA is the only sequence kept; it has 45 bases, read in frame from the first base. Specimen: CXCR5- memory CD4+ T cells sorted from blood, collected 7 days after influenza vaccination. Interpreted using the paper, the cell subset or site label stands for: CXCR5- memory CD4 T cells. The rearrangement joined TRBV9 to TRBJ1-2; 10 central bases correspond to TRBD1. This TCR derives from an adult who received the influenza vaccine. The nucleotide sequence reads TGTGCCAGCAGCGAGGGGACAGGGGTCTCCTATGGCTACACCTTC. Protein translation: CASSEGTGVSYGYTF.